Sequencing of this T cell receptor (beta chain) was carried out in a study of cytomegalovirus exposure and HLA in healthy donors. Study-wide points: Links to common viral pathogens appeared, in a later analysis, for several of the most significant clusters. Later on, analysis showed that most CMV-associated TCR beta chains appeared to be HLA-restricted.

It was with 60 Vbeta and 13 Jbeta primers that the PCR ran. Libraries were prepared by immunoSEQ multiplex PCR; TCRdb keeps only in-frame clonotypes and omits some of them. The sample has approximately 140,000 clones; around 77% are singletons. This clone was observed a single time. Antigen: not known. J was trimmed by 1 base and V by 4 bases; bases with no gene match: 4. CDR3 length: 15 amino acids. The germline gives CDR1 MNHEY, CDR2 SMNVEV (reference sequence). This clonotype originated in a man aged 18 to 30 in good health and CMV-seronegative. The V and J genes are TRBV27 and TRBJ2-7; 10 bases map to TRBD2. The specimen was PBMCs. DNA for the CDR3: TGTGCCAGCAGTTGGGCTAGCGGGGGTTCCTACGAGCAGTACTTC. The encoded protein is CASSWASGGSYEQYF.